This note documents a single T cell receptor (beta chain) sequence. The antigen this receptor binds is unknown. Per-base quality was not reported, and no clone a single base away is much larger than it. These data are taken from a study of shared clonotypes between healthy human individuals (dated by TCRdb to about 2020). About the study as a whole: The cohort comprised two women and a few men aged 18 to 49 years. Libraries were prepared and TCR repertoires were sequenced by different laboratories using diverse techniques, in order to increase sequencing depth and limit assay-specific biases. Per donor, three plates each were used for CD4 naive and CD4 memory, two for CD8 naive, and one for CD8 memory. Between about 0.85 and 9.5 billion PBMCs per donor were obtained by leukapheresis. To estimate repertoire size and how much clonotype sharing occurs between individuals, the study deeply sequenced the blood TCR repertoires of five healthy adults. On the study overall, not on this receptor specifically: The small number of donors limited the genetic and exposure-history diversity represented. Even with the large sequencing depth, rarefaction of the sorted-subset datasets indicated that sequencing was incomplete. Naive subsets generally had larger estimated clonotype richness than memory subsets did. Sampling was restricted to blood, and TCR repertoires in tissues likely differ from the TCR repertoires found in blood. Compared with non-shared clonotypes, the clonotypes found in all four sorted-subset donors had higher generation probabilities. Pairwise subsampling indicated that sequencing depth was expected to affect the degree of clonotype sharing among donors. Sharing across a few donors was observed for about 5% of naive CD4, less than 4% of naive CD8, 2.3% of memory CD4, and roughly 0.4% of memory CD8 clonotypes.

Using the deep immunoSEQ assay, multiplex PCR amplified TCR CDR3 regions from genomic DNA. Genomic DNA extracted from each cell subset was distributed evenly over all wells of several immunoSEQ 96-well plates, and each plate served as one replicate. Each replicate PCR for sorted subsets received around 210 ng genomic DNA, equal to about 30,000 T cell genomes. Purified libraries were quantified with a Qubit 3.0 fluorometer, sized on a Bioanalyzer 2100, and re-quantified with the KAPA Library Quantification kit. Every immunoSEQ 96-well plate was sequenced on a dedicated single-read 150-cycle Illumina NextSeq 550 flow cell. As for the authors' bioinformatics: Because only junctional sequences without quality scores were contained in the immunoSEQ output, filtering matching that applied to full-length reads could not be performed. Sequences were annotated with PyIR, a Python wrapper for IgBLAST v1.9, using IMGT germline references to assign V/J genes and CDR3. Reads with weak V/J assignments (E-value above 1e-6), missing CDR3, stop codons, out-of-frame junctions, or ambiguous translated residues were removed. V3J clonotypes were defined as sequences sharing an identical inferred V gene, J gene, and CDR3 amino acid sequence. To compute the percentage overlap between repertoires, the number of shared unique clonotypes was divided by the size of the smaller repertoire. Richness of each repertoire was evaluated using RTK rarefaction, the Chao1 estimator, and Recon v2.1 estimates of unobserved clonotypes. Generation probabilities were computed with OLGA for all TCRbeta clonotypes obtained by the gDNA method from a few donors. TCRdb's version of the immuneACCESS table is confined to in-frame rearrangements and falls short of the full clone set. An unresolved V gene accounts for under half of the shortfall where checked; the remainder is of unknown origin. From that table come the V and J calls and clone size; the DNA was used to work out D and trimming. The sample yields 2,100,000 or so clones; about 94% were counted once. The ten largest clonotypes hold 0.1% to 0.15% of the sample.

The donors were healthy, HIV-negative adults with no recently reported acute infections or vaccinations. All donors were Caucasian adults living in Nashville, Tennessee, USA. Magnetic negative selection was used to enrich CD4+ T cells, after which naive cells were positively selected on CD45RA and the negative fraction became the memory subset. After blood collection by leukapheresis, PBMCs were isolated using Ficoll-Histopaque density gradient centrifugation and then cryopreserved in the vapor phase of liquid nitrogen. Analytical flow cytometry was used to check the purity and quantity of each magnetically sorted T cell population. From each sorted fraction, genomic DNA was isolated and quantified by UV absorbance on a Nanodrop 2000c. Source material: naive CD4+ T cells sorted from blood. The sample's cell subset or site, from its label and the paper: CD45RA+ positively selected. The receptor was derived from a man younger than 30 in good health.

The CDR3 in this case is CASSPTGGGRFVTQYF. The bases are TGTGCCAGTAGTCCAACAGGGGGCGGTCGTTTCGTGACCCAGTACTTC. In this chain, TRBV19 is recombined with TRBJ2-5; the junction holds 9 bases that match TRBD1. CDR3 length: 16 amino acids, cysteine to phenylalanine. Kept here is only the CDR3 DNA, which spans 48 bases and is read in frame from base 1. At the junction V is shortened by 5 bases and J by 7 bases; bases outside the gene matches: 14. CDR1 is given as LNHDA and CDR2 as SQIVND, both from the germline V gene (reference sequence).